The T cell receptor (beta chain) under discussion was sequenced for a study of blood T cells in healthy people across ages (dated by TCRdb to about 2015). Turning to the overall study: In model experiments, template switching captured roughly one uniquely barcoded TCR beta cDNA molecule for every two T cells. The study analyzed two additional independent replicas of 1 million unique cDNA reads from the same blood draw for two donors, one aged 18 to 29 and one aged 80 or older. Four age groups were formed from the donors: young (average 16 years), middle-aged (just under 40), aged (more than 55) and long-lived (around 82). To avoid experimental bias, donors of different ages were spread randomly across the sequencing lanes. To track age-related changes in TCR beta repertoire diversity, the study relied on deep sequencing normalized with unique cDNA molecular identifiers. Findings and caveats that apply to the study as a whole: Bulk unsorted PBMC profiling prevented conclusive comparison of naive and antigen-experienced compartments. Estimates of total diversity based on one million sequenced T cells were considered lower bounds and underestimates. As age increased, observed TCR beta diversity per million T cells dropped in a roughly linear way, and a significant reduction was already evident by age 40. Compared with the aged group, the long-lived group had more naive CD4+ T cells, fewer expanded clones and increased TCR diversity, a pattern suggesting age selection. Donor CMV infection status was unknown, potentially confounding age-related changes in expanded clonotypes. The percentage of naive T cells measured by flow cytometry correlated strongly with observed TCR beta diversity.

As concerns this clonotype: Its antigen target is currently unknown. No base quality information exists; no much larger clone differs at one position.

Receptor libraries were prepared by 5' RACE. For sequencing, an Illumina HiSeq 2500 was employed. The second PCR ran for roughly 7 to 11 cycles and used a J-beta primer mix along with a sample-barcoded 5' primer. A template-switch 5' adaptor carrying 12 random nucleotides introduced a unique molecular identifier onto each TCR beta cDNA molecule. Each sample yielded at least 2.5 million CDR3-containing paired-end reads. All of the RNA was converted into first-strand cDNA using the Mint cDNA synthesis kit, with a TRBC-specific oligonucleotide serving as the primer. All cDNA was treated with uracil-DNA glycosylase and then went through a first 18-cycle PCR with the universal primers M1SS and BC2_uni_R. Under the source paper's analysis protocol: Normalization of each sample was performed by random selection of 1 million high-quality reads, each carrying a distinct molecular identifier. Reads with shared molecular identifiers were discarded instead of being binned into consensus sequences. MiTCR, with a Q25 quality threshold and the strictest error-elimination algorithm, was used for CDR3 identification, clonotype clustering and error correction. A nonparametric unseen species model using Euler transformation provided a lower-bound estimate of total TCR beta diversity. The public reads were reanalyzed by TCRdb: fastp trimming at Q25, MiXCR alignment, in-frame beta chains only. For every CDR3 protein sequence, its rows merge into one entry that carries the most common genes and DNA. In this record, the V and J calls reflect TCRdb's handling and not the investigators' own analysis. Counted in this sample were around 850,000 distinct CDR3 sequences; roughly 40% of them appeared once. Of the sample, around 13% is held by the ten largest clones.

Donors were under 40 systemically healthy Caucasian individuals from Russia aged about 6 to 100 years. Around 9.7 milliliters of peripheral blood were collected from each donor into EDTA-treated Vacutainer tubes. Ficoll-Paque density-gradient centrifugation was used to isolate PBMCs, with at least 6.5 million per sample. Trizol reagent was used to extract total RNA from the PBMCs, yielding at least 6 micrograms per sample. For every donor, flow cytometry on a PBMC aliquot measured the percentage of naive CD45RAhigh/CD27high T cells. Germline trimming: 7 bases from V, 9 bases from J; junction bases outside gene matches: 12. Based on the germline V gene (reference sequence), the CDR1 and CDR2 sequences are MNHEY and SMNVEV. The CDR3, from cysteine to phenylalanine, totals 14 residues. The CDR3 DNA has 42 bases and is translated from base 1.

Material: blood. The chain employs TRBV27 and TRBJ2-1, with 7 bases aligning to TRBD2. The TCR was taken from a man aged 18-30 years in good health. The CDR3: CASKWARGGVEQFF. The DNA sequence is TGTGCCAGCAAATGGGCACGGGGAGGGGTTGAGCAGTTCTTC.